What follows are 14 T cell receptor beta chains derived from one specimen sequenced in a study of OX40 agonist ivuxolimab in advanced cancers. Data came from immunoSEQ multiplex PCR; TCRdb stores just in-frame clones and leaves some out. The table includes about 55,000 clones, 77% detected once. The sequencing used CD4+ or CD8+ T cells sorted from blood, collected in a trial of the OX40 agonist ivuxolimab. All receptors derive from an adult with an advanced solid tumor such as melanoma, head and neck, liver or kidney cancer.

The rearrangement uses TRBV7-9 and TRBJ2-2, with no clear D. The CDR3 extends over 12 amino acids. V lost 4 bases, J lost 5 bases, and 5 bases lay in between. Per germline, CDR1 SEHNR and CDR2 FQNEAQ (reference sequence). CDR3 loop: CASSSVTGELFF. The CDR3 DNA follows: TGTGCCAGCAGCTCAGTTACCGGGGAGCTGTTTTTT.

CDR3 coding DNA: TGTGCCAGCAGCTTAACAGGAGGCCAGGCTAGCTCCTACGAGCAGTACTTC. Protein: CASSLTGGQASSYEQYF. The chain joins TRBV7-6 to TRBJ2-7; D may be TRBD1 or TRBD2 (5 bases each). From germline, CDR1 is SGHVS and CDR2 FNYEAQ. The CDR3 consists of 17 residues. Between the trimmed V and J ends, which lost 2 bases and 0 bases, there was a span of 17 bases.

CDR3 protein: CASSQVLESGQYF. The CDR3 nucleotides read TGTGCCAGCAGCCAAGTCCTGGAGTCAGGGCAGTATTTT. The V call is TRBV14, the J call TRBJ2-3; no clear D. Germline CDR1 is SGHDN and CDR2 is FVKESK. Between the trimmed V and J ends, which lost 1 base and 11 bases, there was a span of 13 bases. The length of the CDR3 is 13 residues.

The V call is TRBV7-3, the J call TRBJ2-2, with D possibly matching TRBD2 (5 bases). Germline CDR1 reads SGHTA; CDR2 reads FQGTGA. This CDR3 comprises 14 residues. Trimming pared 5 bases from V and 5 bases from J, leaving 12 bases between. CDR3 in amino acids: CASSPTSITGELFF. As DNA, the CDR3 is TGTGCCAGCAGCCCCACTAGTATAACCGGGGAGCTGTTTTTT. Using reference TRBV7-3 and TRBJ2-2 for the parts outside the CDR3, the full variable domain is GAGVSQTPSNKVTEKGKYVELRCDPISGHTALYWYRQSLGQGPEFLIYFQGTGAADDSGLPNDRFFAVRPEGSVSTLKIQRTERGDSAVYLCASSPTSITGELFFGEGSRLTVL.

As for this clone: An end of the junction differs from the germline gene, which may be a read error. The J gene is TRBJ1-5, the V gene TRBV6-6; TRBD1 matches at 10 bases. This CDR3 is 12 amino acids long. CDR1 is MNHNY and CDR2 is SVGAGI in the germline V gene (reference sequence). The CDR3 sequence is CASSYRDRGPAF. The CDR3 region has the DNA TGTGCCAGCAGTTACCGGGACAGGGGCCCGGCCTTT.

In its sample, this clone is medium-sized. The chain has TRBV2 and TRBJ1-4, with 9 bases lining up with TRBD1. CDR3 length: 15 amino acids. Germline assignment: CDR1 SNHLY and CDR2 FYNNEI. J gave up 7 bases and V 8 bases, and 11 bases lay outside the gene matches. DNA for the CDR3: TGTGCCAGCGGGGACAGGGTGCTTGTGGCTGAAAAACTGTTTTTT. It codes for CASGDRVLVAEKLFF. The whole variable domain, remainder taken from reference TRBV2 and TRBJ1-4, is EPEVTQTPSHQVTQMGQEVILRCVPISNHLYFYWYRQILGQKVEFLVSFYNNEISEKSEIFDDQFSVERPDGSNFTLKIRSTKLEDSAMYFCASGDRVLVAEKLFFGSGTQLSVL.

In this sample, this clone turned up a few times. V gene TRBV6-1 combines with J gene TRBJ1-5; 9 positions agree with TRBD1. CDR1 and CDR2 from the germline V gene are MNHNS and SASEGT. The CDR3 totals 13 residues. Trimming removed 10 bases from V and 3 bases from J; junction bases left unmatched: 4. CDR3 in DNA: TGTGCCATCGGGACAGGGCACAATCAGCCCCAGCATTTT. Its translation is CAIGTGHNQPQHF.

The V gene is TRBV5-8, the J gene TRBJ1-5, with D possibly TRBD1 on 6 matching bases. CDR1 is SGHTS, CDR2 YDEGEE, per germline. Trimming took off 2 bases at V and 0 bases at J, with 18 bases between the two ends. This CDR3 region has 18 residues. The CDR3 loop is CASSLELVTGHSNQPQHF. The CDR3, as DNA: TGTGCCAGCAGCTTAGAACTCGTGACAGGCCATAGCAATCAGCCCCAGCATTTT.

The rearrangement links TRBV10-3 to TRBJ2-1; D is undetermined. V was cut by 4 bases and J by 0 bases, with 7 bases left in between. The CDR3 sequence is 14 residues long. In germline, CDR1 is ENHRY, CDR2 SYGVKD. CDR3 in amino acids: CAISAASSYNEQFF. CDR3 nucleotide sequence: TGTGCCATCAGTGCTGCCAGCTCCTACAATGAGCAGTTCTTC.

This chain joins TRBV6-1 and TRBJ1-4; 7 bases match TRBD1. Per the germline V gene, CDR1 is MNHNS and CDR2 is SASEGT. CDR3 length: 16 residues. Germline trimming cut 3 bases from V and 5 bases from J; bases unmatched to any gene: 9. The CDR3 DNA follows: TGTGCCAGCAGTGATCTCCTGGGGACAGAGAATGAAAAACTGTTTTTT. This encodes CASSDLLGTENEKLFF.

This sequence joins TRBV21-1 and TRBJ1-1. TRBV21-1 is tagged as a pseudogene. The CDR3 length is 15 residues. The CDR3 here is CASRKRLAIRTEAFF. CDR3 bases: TGTGCCAGCAGAAAAAGACTAGCAATTCGCACTGAAGCTTTCTTT.

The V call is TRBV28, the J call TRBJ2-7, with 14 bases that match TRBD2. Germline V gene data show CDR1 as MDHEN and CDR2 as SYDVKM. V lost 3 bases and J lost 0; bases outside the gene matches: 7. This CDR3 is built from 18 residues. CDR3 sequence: CASSLGLAGAMSSYEQYF. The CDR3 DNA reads TGTGCCAGCAGTTTGGGACTAGCGGGAGCGATGAGCTCCTACGAGCAGTACTTC. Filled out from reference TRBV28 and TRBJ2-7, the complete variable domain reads DVKVTQSSRYLVKRTGEKVFLECVQDMDHENMFWYRQDPGLGLRLIYFSYDVKMKEKGDIPEGYSVSREKKERFSLILESASTNQTSMYLCASSLGLAGAMSSYEQYFGPGTRLTVT.

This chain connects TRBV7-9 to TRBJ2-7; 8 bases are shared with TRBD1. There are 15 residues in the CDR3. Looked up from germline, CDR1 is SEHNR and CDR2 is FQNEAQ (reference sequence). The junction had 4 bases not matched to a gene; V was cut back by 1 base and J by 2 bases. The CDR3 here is CASSLGTGRAYEQYF. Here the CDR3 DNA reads TGTGCCAGCAGCTTAGGGACAGGGCGAGCCTACGAGCAGTACTTC.

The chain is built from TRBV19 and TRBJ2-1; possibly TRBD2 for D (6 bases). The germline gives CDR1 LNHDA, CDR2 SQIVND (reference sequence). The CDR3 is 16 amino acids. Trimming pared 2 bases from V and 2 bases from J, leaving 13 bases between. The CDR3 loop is CASSILGGTAYNEQFF. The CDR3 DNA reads TGTGCCAGTAGTATACTAGGAGGGACCGCCTACAATGAGCAGTTCTTC.